Following are 7 T cell receptor beta chains from one sample sequenced in a study of vaccination effects on CD4 cells after COVID-19. Clones were sequenced by immunoSEQ multiplex PCR, and TCRdb holds only the in-frame ones, with some missing. The sample lists tens of thousands of clones; 78% were seen once. Subsequent to a culture period of roughly 11 days, CD4+ T cells were isolated. Each person got two doses of an mRNA SARS-CoV-2 vaccine, BNT162b2 or mRNA-1273. No cognate antigen is known for these TCRs. The sequenced sample was CD4+ T cells from PBMCs cultured without peptide, obtained after COVID-19 vaccination. These receptors all stem from a human donor who received a COVID-19 vaccine.

The chain carries TRBV11-2 and TRBJ1-2; tentative D call: TRBD1 (5 bases). The germline CDR1 and CDR2 sequences are SGHAT and FQNNGV. The CDR3 has 11 amino acids. Trimming took off 3 bases at V and 8 bases at J, with 7 bases between the two ends. CDR3 protein: CASSFGGGYTF. Written as DNA, the CDR3 is TGTGCCAGCAGCTTTGGGGGGGGCTACACCTTC.

The count of this clone is one. The rearrangement uses TRBV10-3 and TRBJ2-7, with a possible D match to TRBD2 (6 bases). The CDR3 consists of 13 residues. V was shortened by 6 bases and J by 4 bases, with 13 bases between the two germline ends. Germline V gene lookup returns CDR1 ENHRY and CDR2 SYGVKD. The CDR3 DNA reads TGTGCCATCAGGGGGGACGGGAGTTACGAGCAGTACTTC. This translates into CAIRGDGSYEQYF.

The chain links TRBV28 to TRBJ1-1; no reliable D call. Deletions cut 5 bases from V and 0 bases from J, with 10 bases between. CDR1 and CDR2 (germline): MDHEN, SYDVKM. The CDR3 is 14 residues long. CDR3 nucleotide sequence: TGTGCCAGCAGTATAATAGCCTTGAACACTGAAGCTTTCTTT. Translated: CASSIIALNTEAFF.

This chain uses TRBV4-1 with TRBJ2-7; possibly TRBD1 or TRBD2 for D (5 bases each). V gave up 4 bases and J gave up 2 bases, with 15 bases separating them. This CDR3 comprises 15 residues. From germline, CDR1 is MGHRA and CDR2 YSYEKL. The CDR3 sequence: CASSPRDEPPYEQYF. In DNA form, the CDR3 reads TGCGCCAGCAGCCCACGGGACGAGCCACCCTACGAGCAGTACTTC.

The chain has TRBV5-4 and TRBJ1-6, with D perhaps matching TRBD1 (6 bases). Trimming took off 0 bases at V and 10 bases at J, with 14 bases between the two ends. The CDR3 consists of 15 residues. CDR1 and CDR2 (germline): SGHNT, YYREEE (reference sequence). CDR3 bases: TGTGCCAGCAGCTTGGGGGGGCTTCGGGAGTCACCCCTCCACTTT. Its protein is CASSLGGLRESPLHF.

The chain carries TRBV7-2 and TRBJ2-3; TRBD2 might be the D (6 bases). Deletions cut 1 base from V and 9 bases from J, with 17 bases between. Germline V gene data show CDR1 as SGHTA and CDR2 as FQGNSA. This CDR3 has 15 amino acids. CDR3 nucleotides: TGTGCCAGCAGCTTAGGTGGGGCGGCGGGATGGACGCAGTATTTT. Protein: CASSLGGAAGWTQYF.

The genes are TRBV1 and TRBJ2-1; TRBD2 is the table's D call, not checked against the DNA. TRBV1 is assigned pseudogene status. The CDR3 extends over 20 amino acids. The CDR3 DNA reads TGCACCAGCAGCCAATCAGCCCGTAAGCCTAGCGGGGACCCCTACAATGAGCAGTTCTTC. This sequence encodes CTSSQSARKPSGDPYNEQFF.